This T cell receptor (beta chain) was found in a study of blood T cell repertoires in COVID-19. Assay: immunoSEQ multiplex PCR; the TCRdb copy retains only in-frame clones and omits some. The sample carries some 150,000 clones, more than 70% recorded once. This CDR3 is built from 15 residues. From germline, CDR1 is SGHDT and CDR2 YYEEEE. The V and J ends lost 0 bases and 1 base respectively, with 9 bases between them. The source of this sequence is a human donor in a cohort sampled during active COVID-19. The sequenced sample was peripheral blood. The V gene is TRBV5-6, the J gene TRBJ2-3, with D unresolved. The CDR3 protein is CASSLALSGTDTQYF. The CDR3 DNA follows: TGTGCCAGCAGCTTGGCCCTCTCGGGCACAGATACGCAGTATTTT.